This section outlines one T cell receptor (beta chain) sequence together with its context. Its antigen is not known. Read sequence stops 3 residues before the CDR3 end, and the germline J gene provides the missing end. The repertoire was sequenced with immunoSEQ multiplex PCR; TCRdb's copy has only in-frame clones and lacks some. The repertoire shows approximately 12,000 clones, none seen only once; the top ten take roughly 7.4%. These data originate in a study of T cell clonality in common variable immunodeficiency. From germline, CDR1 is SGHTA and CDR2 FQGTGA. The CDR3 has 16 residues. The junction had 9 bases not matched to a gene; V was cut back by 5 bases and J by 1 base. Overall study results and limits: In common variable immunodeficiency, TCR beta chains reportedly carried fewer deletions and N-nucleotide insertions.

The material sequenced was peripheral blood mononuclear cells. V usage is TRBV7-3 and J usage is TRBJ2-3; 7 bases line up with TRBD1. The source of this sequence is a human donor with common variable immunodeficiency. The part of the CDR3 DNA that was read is TGTGCCAGCAGCGCTGGGACAGCCGGGGGCACAGATACG. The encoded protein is CASSAGTAGGTDT. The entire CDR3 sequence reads CASSAGTAGGTDTQYF.